The 13 T cell receptor beta chains below were found in one sample sequenced in a study of blood T cell repertoires in COVID-19. Measured with immunoSEQ multiplex PCR; TCRdb has only the in-frame clones, and not every one. The sample lists fewer than 450,000 clones; over 75% were seen once. Sequencing input: PBMCs or T cells enriched from blood (not recorded which). Every receptor here comes from a woman in her thirties or forties with acute COVID-19.

This chain links TRBV7-9 with TRBJ1-3, with 8 bases that match TRBD1. CDR1 and CDR2 from the germline V gene are SEHNR and FQNEAQ (reference sequence). V gave up 5 bases and J gave up 2 bases; unmatched junction bases: 5. CDR3 length: 15 residues. CDR3 DNA sequence: TGTGCCAGCAGCGGTCAGGACAGGGCTGGAAACACCATATATTTT. Translated: CASSGQDRAGNTIYF.

The V and J genes are TRBV19 and TRBJ2-7, with 7 bases identical to TRBD1. V was pared by 3 bases and J by 6 bases, with 2 bases of the junction left unmatched. Germline V gives CDR1 LNHDA, CDR2 SQIVND (reference sequence). The CDR3 runs to 12 residues. In DNA form, the CDR3 reads TGTGCCAGTAGTATGGCAGGGGGCGAGCAGTACTTC. This sequence encodes CASSMAGGEQYF.

The table lists this clone with a count of one. The chain has TRBV9 and TRBJ1-3; 10 nucleotides match TRBD1. The germline V gene has CDR1 SGDLS and CDR2 YYNGEE. V lost 2 bases to trimming and J lost 0 bases; unmatched junction nucleotides: 2. The CDR3 length is 16 residues. For the CDR3, the DNA is TGTGCCAGCAGCGTGGGACAGGGGCTCTCTGGAAACACCATATATTTT. Amino acid sequence: CASSVGQGLSGNTIYF.

The rearrangement joins TRBV19 to TRBJ2-7; weak D call: TRBD1 (5 bases). Trimming left V 8 bases short and J 0 bases short, with 11 bases between. This CDR3 is 13 amino acids long. CDR1 is LNHDA and CDR2 is SQIVND in the germline V gene (reference sequence). The CDR3 spells CASSREFSYEQYF. As DNA, the CDR3 is TGTGCCAGTTCCAGGGAATTCTCCTACGAGCAGTACTTC.

The chain carries TRBV5-1 and TRBJ1-2, with 9 bases fitting TRBD1. The CDR3 consists of 16 residues. V was pared by 0 bases and J by 8 bases, with 11 bases of the junction left unmatched. Germline V CDR1 and CDR2: SGHRS, YFSETQ. The CDR3 nucleotides are TGCGCCAGCAGCTTGGTTCCCGGGACAGGGTTTGACGGCTACACCTTC. It yields the protein CASSLVPGTGFDGYTF. The variable domain in full, completed from reference TRBV5-1 and TRBJ1-2, reads KAGVTQTPRYLIKTRGQQVTLSCSPISGHRSVSWYQQTPGQGLQFLFEYFSETQRNKGNFPGRFSGRQFSNSRSEMNVSTLELGDSALYLCASSLVPGTGFDGYTFGSGTRLTVV.

This chain uses TRBV7-8 with TRBJ2-5, with a weak D call TRBD1 (5 bases). V lost 2 bases to trimming and J lost 2 bases, with 12 bases between them. The length of the CDR3 is 15 residues. The germline gives CDR1 SGHVS, CDR2 FQNEAQ. CDR3 sequence reads: CASSLLAGYQETQYF. The CDR3, as DNA: TGTGCCAGCAGCTTACTGGCAGGGTATCAAGAGACCCAGTACTTC. The complete variable domain, with remaining parts taken from reference TRBV7-8 and TRBJ2-5, reads GAGVSQSPRYKVAKRGQDVALRCDPISGHVSLFWYQQALGQGPEFLTYFQNEAQLDKSGLPSDRFFAERPEGSVSTLKIQRTQQEDSAVYLCASSLLAGYQETQYFGPGTRLLVL.

This clone has a count of ten or more. The chain has TRBV19 and TRBJ1-2; 9 bases align to TRBD1. CDR1 and CDR2 (germline): LNHDA, SQIVND (reference sequence). V lost 3 bases, J lost 6 bases, and 8 bases stayed unmatched. The CDR3 contains 15 residues. The CDR3 is CASSISGTGSDGYTF. The CDR3 region has the DNA TGTGCCAGTAGTATTTCCGGGACAGGGTCAGATGGCTACACCTTC.

The genes are TRBV9 and TRBJ1-1, with 11 positions matching TRBD1. Trimming at V came to 2 bases and at J to 5 bases, leaving 8 bases not matched to a gene. This CDR3 is built from 16 residues. The germline gives CDR1 SGDLS, CDR2 YYNGEE. CDR3 region: CASSVGTGGMGTEAFF. The CDR3 DNA is TGTGCCAGCAGCGTTGGGACAGGGGGAATGGGAACTGAAGCTTTCTTT.

V is TRBV5-8 and J is TRBJ2-5; tentative D call: TRBD1 (6 bases). V was cut by 3 bases and J by 2 bases, with 8 bases left in between. The CDR3 length is 13 residues. Germline CDR1 SGHTS, CDR2 YDEGEE. The CDR3 DNA follows: TGTGCCAGCAGCTGGGGGCCGCAAGAGACCCAGTACTTC. Its translation is CASSWGPQETQYF.

This clone was observed once. In DNA form, the CDR3 reads TGTGCCAGTAGTAGGGGGACAGGGGCAGACACCGGGGAGCTGTTTTTT. Its translation: CASSRGTGADTGELFF. The chain couples TRBV19 to TRBJ2-2; 10 bases match TRBD1. Germline CDR1 LNHDA, CDR2 SQIVND (reference sequence). The CDR3 has 16 residues. V lost 4 bases and J lost 3; bases outside the gene matches: 5.

This chain connects TRBV18 to TRBJ2-5, with 14 bases aligning to TRBD2. The CDR3 is 17 residues long. V was clipped by 5 bases and J by 2 bases; unmatched bases: 7. Germline V CDR1 and CDR2: KGHSH, LQKENI. The CDR3 reads CASSRTSGGPIQETQYF. DNA of the CDR3: TGTGCCAGCTCAAGGACTAGCGGGGGGCCTATTCAAGAGACCCAGTACTTC.

A word on this clone: The sample holds other DNA sequences that translate to the same CDR3. The chain links TRBV5-1 to TRBJ2-5, with 8 bases identical to TRBD1. Germline V gene lookup returns CDR1 SGHRS and CDR2 YFSETQ. The CDR3 totals 15 residues. Trimming at V came to 0 bases and at J to 1 base, leaving 2 bases not matched to a gene. The CDR3 DNA sequence: TGCGCCAGCAGCTTGGCAGGGGGCCCCCAAGAGACCCAGTACTTC. Protein sequence: CASSLAGGPQETQYF.

The rearrangement links TRBV6-5 to TRBJ1-2, with TRBD1 matching over 7 bases. The length of the CDR3 is 14 residues. V shed 2 bases, J shed 4 bases, and the junction held 4 bases outside the gene matches. Germline CDR1 and CDR2: MNHEY and SVGAGI. The CDR3 protein is CASSYDRDGYGYTF. The DNA of the CDR3 is TGTGCCAGCAGTTACGACAGGGATGGCTATGGCTACACCTTC.